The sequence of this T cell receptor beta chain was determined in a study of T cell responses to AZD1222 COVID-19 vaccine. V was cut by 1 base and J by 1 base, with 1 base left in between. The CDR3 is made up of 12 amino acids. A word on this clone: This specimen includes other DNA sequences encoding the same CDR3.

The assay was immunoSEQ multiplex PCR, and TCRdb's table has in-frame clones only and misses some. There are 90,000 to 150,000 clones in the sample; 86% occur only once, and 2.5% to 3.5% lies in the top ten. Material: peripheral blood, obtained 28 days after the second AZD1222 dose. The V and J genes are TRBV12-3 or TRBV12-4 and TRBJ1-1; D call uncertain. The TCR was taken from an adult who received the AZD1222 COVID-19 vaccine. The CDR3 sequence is CASSLGNTEAFF. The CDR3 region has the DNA TGTGCCAGCAGTTTAGGGAACACTGAAGCTTTCTTT.